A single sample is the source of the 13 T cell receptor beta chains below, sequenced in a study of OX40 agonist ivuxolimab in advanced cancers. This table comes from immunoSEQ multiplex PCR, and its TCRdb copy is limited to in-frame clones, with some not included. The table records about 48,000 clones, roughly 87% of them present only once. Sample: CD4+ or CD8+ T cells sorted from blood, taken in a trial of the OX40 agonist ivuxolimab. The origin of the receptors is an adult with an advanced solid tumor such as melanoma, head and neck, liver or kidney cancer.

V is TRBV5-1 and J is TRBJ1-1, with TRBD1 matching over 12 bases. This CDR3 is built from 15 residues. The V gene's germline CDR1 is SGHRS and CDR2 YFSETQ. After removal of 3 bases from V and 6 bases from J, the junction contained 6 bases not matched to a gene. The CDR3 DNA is TGCGCCAGCAGCTACGGGACAGGGGGCTATGCTGAAGCTTTCTTT. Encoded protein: CASSYGTGGYAEAFF. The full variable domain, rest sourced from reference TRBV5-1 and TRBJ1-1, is KAGVTQTPRYLIKTRGQQVTLSCSPISGHRSVSWYQQTPGQGLQFLFEYFSETQRNKGNFPGRFSGRQFSNSRSEMNVSTLELGDSALYLCASSYGTGGYAEAFFGQGTRLTVV.

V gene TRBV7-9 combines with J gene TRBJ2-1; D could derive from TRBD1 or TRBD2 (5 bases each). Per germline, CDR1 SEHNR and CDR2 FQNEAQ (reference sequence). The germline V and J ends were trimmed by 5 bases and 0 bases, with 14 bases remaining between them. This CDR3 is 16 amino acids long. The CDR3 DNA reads TGTGCCAGCAGCCTCGTGGGGGAGAGCTCCTACAATGAGCAGTTCTTC. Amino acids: CASSLVGESSYNEQFF.

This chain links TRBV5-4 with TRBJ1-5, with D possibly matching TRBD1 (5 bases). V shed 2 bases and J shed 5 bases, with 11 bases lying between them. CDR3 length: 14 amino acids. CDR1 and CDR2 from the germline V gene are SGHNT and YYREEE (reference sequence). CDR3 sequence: CASSFLPGDQPQHF. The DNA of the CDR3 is TGTGCCAGCAGCTTTTTGCCGGGGGATCAGCCCCAGCATTTT.

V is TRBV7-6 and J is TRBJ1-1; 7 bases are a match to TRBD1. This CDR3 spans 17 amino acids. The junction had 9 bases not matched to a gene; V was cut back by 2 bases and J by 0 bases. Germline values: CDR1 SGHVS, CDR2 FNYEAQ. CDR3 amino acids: CASSLFMAGQLNTEAFF. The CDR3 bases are TGTGCCAGCAGCTTATTCATGGCGGGACAGCTGAACACTGAAGCTTTCTTT.

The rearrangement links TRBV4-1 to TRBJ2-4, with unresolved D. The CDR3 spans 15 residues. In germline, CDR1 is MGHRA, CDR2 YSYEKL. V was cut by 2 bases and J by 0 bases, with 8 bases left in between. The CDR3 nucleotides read TGCGCCAGCAGCCAACTGACCGGAGCCAAAAACATTCAGTACTTC. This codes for CASSQLTGAKNIQYF.

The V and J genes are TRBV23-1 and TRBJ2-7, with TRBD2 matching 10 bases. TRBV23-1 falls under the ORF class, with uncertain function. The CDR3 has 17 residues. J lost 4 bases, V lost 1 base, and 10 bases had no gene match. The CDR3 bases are TGCGCCAGCAGTCAATTTGGGGAGGCTAGCGGGGGTTACGAGCAGTACGTC. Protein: CASSQFGEASGGYEQYV.

The CDR3 coding sequence is TGTGCCAGCAGCTCCGGACAGAACACTAATATCCAAGAGACCCAGTACTTC. It codes for CASSSGQNTNIQETQYF. This sequence joins TRBV7-9 and TRBJ2-5, with D possibly TRBD1 on 6 matching bases. The CDR3 runs 17 residues. Germline CDR1 and CDR2: SEHNR and FQNEAQ (reference sequence). The germline V and J ends were trimmed by 4 bases and 1 base, with 19 bases remaining between them.

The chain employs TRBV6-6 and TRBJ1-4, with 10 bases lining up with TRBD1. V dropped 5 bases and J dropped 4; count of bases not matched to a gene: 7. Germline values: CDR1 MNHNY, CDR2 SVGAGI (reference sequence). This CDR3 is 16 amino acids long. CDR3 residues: CASSPLGTGVNEKLFF. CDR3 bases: TGTGCCAGCAGTCCTCTGGGGACAGGGGTTAATGAAAAACTGTTTTTT.

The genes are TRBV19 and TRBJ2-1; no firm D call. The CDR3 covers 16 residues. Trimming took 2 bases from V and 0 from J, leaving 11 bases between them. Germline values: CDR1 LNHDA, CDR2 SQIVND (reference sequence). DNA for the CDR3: TGTGCCAGTAGTATAACCCATACAAGCTCCTACAATGAGCAGTTCTTC. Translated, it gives CASSITHTSSYNEQFF.

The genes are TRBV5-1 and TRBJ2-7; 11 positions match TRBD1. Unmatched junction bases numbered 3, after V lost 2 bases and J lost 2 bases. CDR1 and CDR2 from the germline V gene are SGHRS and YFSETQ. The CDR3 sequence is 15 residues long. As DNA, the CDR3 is TGCGCCAGCAGCTTTGGGACAGGGGGTACCTACGAGCAGTACTTC. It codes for CASSFGTGGTYEQYF. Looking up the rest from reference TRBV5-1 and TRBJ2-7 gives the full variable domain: KAGVTQTPRYLIKTRGQQVTLSCSPISGHRSVSWYQQTPGQGLQFLFEYFSETQRNKGNFPGRFSGRQFSNSRSEMNVSTLELGDSALYLCASSFGTGGTYEQYFGPGTRLTVT.

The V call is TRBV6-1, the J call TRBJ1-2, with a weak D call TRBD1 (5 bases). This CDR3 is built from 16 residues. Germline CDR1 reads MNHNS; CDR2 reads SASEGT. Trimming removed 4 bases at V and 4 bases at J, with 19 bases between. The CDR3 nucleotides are TGTGCCAGCAGTGGCGACCTCCCAGGGTTCGGCTATGGCTACACCTTC. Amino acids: CASSGDLPGFGYGYTF.

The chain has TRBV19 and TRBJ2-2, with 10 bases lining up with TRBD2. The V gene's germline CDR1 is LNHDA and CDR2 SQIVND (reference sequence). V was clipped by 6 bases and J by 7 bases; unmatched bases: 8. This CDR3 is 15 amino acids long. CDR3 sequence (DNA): TGTGCCAGTAGCAATATAGCGGGAGGTATCGGGGAGCTGTTTTTT. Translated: CASSNIAGGIGELFF.

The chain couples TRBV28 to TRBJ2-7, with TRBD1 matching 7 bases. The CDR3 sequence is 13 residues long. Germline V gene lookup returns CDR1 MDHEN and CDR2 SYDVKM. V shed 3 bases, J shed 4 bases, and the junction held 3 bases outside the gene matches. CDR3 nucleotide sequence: TGTGCCAGCAGTTTGGGGGACAGTTACGAGCAGTACGTC. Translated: CASSLGDSYEQYV.